The 14 T cell receptor beta chains below all came from one sample that was sequenced in a study of cytomegalovirus exposure and HLA in healthy donors. The primer mix had 60 Vbeta and 13 Jbeta primers. Measured with immunoSEQ multiplex PCR; TCRdb has only the in-frame clones, and not every one. Counted here are more than 80,000 clones, roughly four fifths occurring once; the ten biggest clones make up 6.5% to 8.5%. The material sequenced was PBMCs. The receptors were gathered from a human donor in good health.

In this sample, this clone turned up a few times. The V call is TRBV19, the J call TRBJ1-2; the D gene is possibly TRBD1 (6 bases). Germline lookup yields CDR1 LNHDA and CDR2 SQIVND (reference sequence). V was pared by 1 base and J by 8 bases, with 14 bases between. The CDR3 consists of 14 residues. The CDR3 here is CASSIAWKGDGYTF. As DNA, the CDR3 is TGTGCCAGTAGTATAGCGTGGAAGGGGGACGGCTACACCTTC.

This chain connects TRBV4-2 to TRBJ2-3; 7 bases fit TRBD1. V lost 0 bases, J lost 14 bases, and 11 bases stayed unmatched. Germline loops: CDR1 LGHNA, CDR2 YNFKEQ. This CDR3 has 14 amino acids. CDR3 DNA: TGTGCCAGCAGCCAAGAAGTCGGCAGCAGGGGGATGTATTTT. Its translation is CASSQEVGSRGMYF.

V and J are TRBV30 and TRBJ1-2, with D possibly being TRBD1 (5 bases). Between the trimmed V and J ends, which lost 0 bases and 4 bases, there was a span of 18 bases. CDR3 length: 16 residues. Per germline, CDR1 GTSNPN and CDR2 SVGIG (reference sequence). This chain's CDR3 is CAWSVLGLYRGYGYTF. CDR3 DNA: TGTGCCTGGAGTGTACTTGGCTTGTATAGGGGCTATGGCTACACCTTC.

The chain joins TRBV19 to TRBJ1-6; D remains unclear. Trimming removed 5 bases from V and 4 bases from J, with 15 bases in between. This CDR3 is 16 amino acids long. Germline CDR1 reads LNHDA; CDR2 reads SQIVND (reference sequence). In DNA form, the CDR3 reads TGTGCCAGTAGTCCTGCCGGGAATCGTTATAATTCACCCCTCCACTTT. Its translation is CASSPAGNRYNSPLHF.

This sequence joins TRBV19 and TRBJ2-7; weak D call: TRBD2 (6 bases). This CDR3 region has 17 residues. The germline V gene encodes CDR1 LNHDA and CDR2 SQIVND (reference sequence). The germline V and J ends were trimmed by 3 bases and 0 bases, with 18 bases remaining between them. The CDR3 protein is CASSMLLRGIGSYEQYF. CDR3 bases: TGTGCCAGTAGTATGCTTCTGCGGGGCATCGGCTCCTACGAGCAGTACTTC.

The CDR3 DNA follows: TGTGCCAGCAGCTTGTCCCCGACAGGGCTCGATACGCAGTATTTT. It specifies CASSLSPTGLDTQYF. V usage is TRBV5-5 and J usage is TRBJ2-3; 7 nucleotides agree with TRBD1. With 1 base clipped from V and 6 bases from J, the junction kept 8 bases outside the gene matches. CDR3 length equals 15 residues. Germline assignment: CDR1 SGHKS and CDR2 YYEKEE (reference sequence).

As regards this clone: An end of the junction differs from the germline gene, which may be a read error. The chain uses TRBV18 and TRBJ2-4, with 7 positions matching TRBD1. Germline V lookup: CDR1 KGHSH, CDR2 LQKENI. The CDR3 extends over 15 amino acids. CDR3 sequence reads: CASSPVNFQGTAVVF. CDR3 DNA: TGTGCCAGCTCACCGGTAAACTTCCAAGGGACAGCCGTCGTCTTC.

CDR3: CASSSNMDSTEAFF. Here the CDR3 DNA reads TGTGCCAGCAGCTCTAATATGGACAGCACTGAAGCTTTCTTT. This chain connects TRBV7-2 to TRBJ1-1; TRBD1 is a possible D gene (6 bases). In germline, CDR1 is SGHTA, CDR2 FQGNSA. The length of the CDR3 is 14 residues. V was clipped by 4 bases and J by 4 bases, with 13 bases between them. The complete variable domain, with remaining parts taken from reference TRBV7-2 and TRBJ1-1, reads GAGVSQSPSNKVTEKGKDVELRCDPISGHTALYWYRQSLGQGLEFLIYFQGNSAPDKSGLPSDRFSAERTGGSVSTLTIQRTQQEDSAVYLCASSSNMDSTEAFFGQGTRLTVV.

This clone appeared a few times. The chain is built from TRBV5-4 and TRBJ2-1, with 7 bases identical to TRBD2. The CDR3 runs 15 residues. The germline gives CDR1 SGHNT, CDR2 YYREEE (reference sequence). With 4 bases clipped from V and 0 bases from J, the junction kept 4 bases outside the gene matches. CDR3 protein: CASSPGGNSYNEQFF. The CDR3 DNA reads as TGTGCCAGCAGCCCGGGGGGAAACTCCTACAATGAGCAGTTCTTC.

This clone was found a few times. The V gene is TRBV5-6, the J gene TRBJ2-2; weak D call: TRBD1 (6 bases). V dropped 4 bases and J dropped 5 bases, with 18 bases sitting between them. Per the germline V gene, CDR1 is SGHDT and CDR2 is YYEEEE. The CDR3 contains 16 residues. The CDR3 bases are TGTGCCAGCAGCCGTCCTACAGGGTACTTTACCGGGGAGCTGTTTTTT. It yields the protein CASSRPTGYFTGELFF.

The chain has TRBV5-8 and TRBJ1-5; TRBD1 agrees at 10 bases. The CDR3 length is 16 residues. Per the germline V gene, CDR1 is SGHTS and CDR2 is YDEGEE. V lost 6 bases, J lost 2 bases, and 8 bases stayed unmatched. The CDR3 is CASNPGTGVGNQPQHF. The CDR3 nucleotides are TGTGCCAGCAACCCGGGGACAGGGGTTGGCAATCAGCCCCAGCATTTT.

V is TRBV2 and J is TRBJ2-3; TRBD1 aligns across 7 bases. This CDR3 has 13 amino acids. Germline CDR1 and CDR2: SNHLY and FYNNEI. Trimming cost V 3 bases and J 8 bases; bases outside gene matches: 5. The DNA of the CDR3 is TGTGCCAGCAGTGAGGGAGACAGGGCTACGCAGTATTTT. The encoded protein is CASSEGDRATQYF.

V usage is TRBV18 and J usage is TRBJ1-4; D is perhaps TRBD1 (6 bases). The germline V and J ends were trimmed by 1 base and 0 bases, with 9 bases remaining between them. CDR3 length: 16 amino acids. Germline assignment: CDR1 KGHSH and CDR2 LQKENI. CDR3 amino acids: CASSPRGQPTNEKLFF. For the CDR3, the DNA is TGTGCCAGCTCACCACGGGGGCAGCCAACTAATGAAAAACTGTTTTTT.

The gene calls are TRBV5-1 and TRBJ1-2; D not resolved. Germline loops: CDR1 SGHRS, CDR2 YFSETQ. This CDR3 spans 12 amino acids. Trimming left V 2 bases short and J 3 bases short, with 5 bases between. The CDR3 DNA sequence: TGCGCCAGCAGCTTTTCTGACTATGGCTACACCTTC. Translated: CASSFSDYGYTF.